This T cell receptor beta chain was observed in a study of shared clonotypes between healthy human individuals. Data came from immunoSEQ multiplex PCR; TCRdb stores just in-frame clones and leaves some out. Here the sample spans 2,500,000 or so clones, 90% to 95% being singletons. Study results and limitations: The authors expected sequencing depth to affect clonotype sharing among donors. The genetic and exposure-history diversity represented was limited by few donors.

Concerning this clone itself: The antigen is not known.

The study enrolled healthy HIV-negative adults without recent acute infections or vaccinations as donors. CD4+ cell separation produced CD45RA+ naive and CD45RA-negative memory subsets. CDR1 and CDR2 (germline): SNHLY, FYNNEI. The CDR3 sequence is 12 residues long. V lost 6 bases and J lost 5, with 10 bases in between. The sequenced sample was naive CD4+ T cells sorted from blood. The subset is: CD45RA+ positively selected. This sequence was found in a man aged 18-30 years in good health. The V gene is TRBV2, the J gene TRBJ1-2, with D possibly matching TRBD1 (5 bases). CDR3 region: CASRQANYGYTF. CDR3 DNA: TGTGCCAGCAGACAGGCGAATTATGGCTACACCTTC.